This passage covers 2 T cell receptor beta chains from one sample sequenced in a study of shared clonotypes between healthy human individuals. Naive-designated CD8 cells lacked CD45RO, were positively enriched for CCR7, and omitted terminally differentiated effector memory CD45RA+ cells. Assay used: immunoSEQ multiplex PCR; TCRdb lists only in-frame clones, some missing. The table shows 800,000 to 950,000 clones, with 90% to 97% occurring only once. The source material was naive CD8+ T cells sorted from blood. These receptors were collected from a man younger than 45 in good health.

This chain joins TRBV28 and TRBJ2-2; TRBD2 matches at 8 bases. Germline CDR1 reads MDHEN; CDR2 reads SYDVKM. V shed 7 bases, J shed 2 bases, and the junction held 12 bases outside the gene matches. The CDR3 is 17 residues long. This CDR3 reads CASTPKRELANTGELFF. In DNA, the CDR3 is TGTGCCAGCACCCCTAAGCGGGAGCTGGCTAACACCGGGGAGCTGTTTTTT. Using reference TRBV28 and TRBJ2-2 for the parts outside the CDR3, the full variable domain is DVKVTQSSRYLVKRTGEKVFLECVQDMDHENMFWYRQDPGLGLRLIYFSYDVKMKEKGDIPEGYSVSREKKERFSLILESASTNQTSMYLCASTPKRELANTGELFFGEGSRLTVL.

The chain combines TRBV13 with TRBJ2-1; D may be TRBD2 (6 bases). The CDR3 spans 14 residues. V lost 4 bases, J lost 8 bases, and 15 bases lay in between. Germline assignment: CDR1 PRHDT and CDR2 FYEKMQ (reference sequence). In DNA, the CDR3 is TGTGCCAGCAGCTCGGGACTCAATGGGGATGAGCAGTTCTTC. Translation gives CASSSGLNGDEQFF.